This entry describes one TCR beta chain. These data originate in a study of blood T cells in healthy people across ages. CDR1 DFQATT and CDR2 SNEGSKA come from the germline V gene (reference sequence). Trimming cost V 3 bases and J 4 bases; bases outside gene matches: 10. CDR3 size: 17 residues. For the second PCR, which ran for roughly 6 to 12 cycles, a sample-barcoded 5' primer and a J-beta primer mix were used. Each single sample gave us at least 3 million CDR3-containing paired-end reads. MiXCR, applied by TCRdb to the 5' RACE reads, yields one record per CDR3 protein. The sample lists approximately 680,000 distinct CDR3 sequences; around 32% were seen once.

Sequenced material: blood. The clonotype comes from an elderly woman in good health. The chain has TRBV20-1 and TRBJ2-3, with TRBD2 identical over 13 bases. CDR3 sequence (DNA): TGCAGTGCTAGGTCCCCTGGACTAGCGGGAGTCCCAGATACGCAGTATTTT. This codes for CSARSPGLAGVPDTQYF.